This T cell receptor beta chain derives from a study of blood T cell repertoires in COVID-19. In this sample, this clone turned up a few times. The CDR3 runs to 13 residues. Germline V CDR1 and CDR2: SGHAT, FQNNGV. V dropped 5 bases and J dropped 13 bases, with 18 bases sitting between them. This table comes from immunoSEQ multiplex PCR, and its TCRdb copy is limited to in-frame clones, with some not included. The table lists roughly 150,000 clones, 70% to 90% of them singletons, with 6.2% in the top ten. The V gene is TRBV11-2, the J gene TRBJ2-1; TRBD2 is a possible D gene (5 bases). The sample consisted of PBMCs or T cells enriched from blood (not recorded which). The TCR was taken from a woman aged 40-49 years who had recovered from COVID-19. The CDR3: CASSPGGGVGQFF. CDR3 bases: TGTGCCAGCAGCCCTGGAGGTGGAGTGGGACAGTTCTTC.